The source of this T cell receptor beta chain is a study of T cell responses to AZD1222 COVID-19 vaccine. The study, taken as a whole, reports: White British ancestry dominated among donors, who included more females, and clonal diversity was possibly underestimated. Without day 14 samples, only post-peak T cell repertoires were studied.

Notes on this clone: The antigen is unknown.

Trimming removed 2 bases from V and 11 bases from J; junction bases left unmatched: 10. Germline loops: CDR1 KGHSH, CDR2 LQKENI. The CDR3 is 16 amino acids. Only in-frame clones appear in the TCRdb table, and some are missing; sequencing was by immunoSEQ multiplex PCR. The table includes over 150,000 clones, roughly 93% detected once. The receptor's source is an adult who received the MenACWY meningococcal vaccine as a control. The chain is built from TRBV18 and TRBJ1-6; 9 nucleotides agree with TRBD1. Sample: peripheral blood, taken 28 days after the second dose of the MenACWY control vaccine. The CDR3 bases are TGTGCCAGCTCACCAACCGGACAGGGGCCAAGGACACCCCTCCACTTT. This gives the protein CASSPTGQGPRTPLHF.